Each of the 14 T cell receptor beta chains below was sequenced from the same sample in a study of beta chain features in type 1 diabetes. Sequenced material consisted of expressed TCRB transcripts (all of the isolated RNA was reverse transcribed). Clones were read by immunoSEQ multiplex PCR, and TCRdb kept only the in-frame ones, dropping some. The table includes more than 110,000 clones, 6.9% detected once. Sequenced: central memory CD4+ T cells from blood. The source of these receptors is a woman aged 25 to 39 in good health.

The J gene is TRBJ2-3, the V gene TRBV9; TRBD1 matches at 7 bases. Trimming at V came to 5 bases and at J to 1 base, leaving 7 bases not matched to a gene. The V gene's germline CDR1 is SGDLS and CDR2 YYNGEE. CDR3 length equals 15 residues. The CDR3 DNA sequence: TGTGCCAGCAGGGGAACCGGGACAGGCACAGATACGCAGTATTTT. This codes for CASRGTGTGTDTQYF. The full variable domain, with the rest looked up from reference TRBV9 and TRBJ2-3, is DSGVTQTPKHLITATGQRVTLRCSPRSGDLSVYWYQQSLDQGLQFLIQYYNGEERAKGNILERFSAQQFPDLHSELNLSSLELGDSALYFCASRGTGTGTDTQYFGPGTRLTVL.

This clone was picked up a small number of times. The chain employs TRBV6-5 and TRBJ2-1; maybe TRBD2 (5 bases). The germline CDR1 and CDR2 sequences are MNHEY and SVGAGI. The V end lost 2 bases, the J end lost 4 bases, and 12 bases lay between the germline ends. This CDR3 is built from 15 residues. CDR3 amino acids: CASSYAGNPYNEQFF. The CDR3 DNA reads TGTGCCAGCAGTTACGCGGGCAACCCTTACAATGAGCAGTTCTTC.

J is TRBJ2-5 and V is TRBV20-1, with D unresolved. This CDR3 is 11 amino acids long. The V and J ends lost 3 bases and 3 bases respectively, with 5 bases between them. Germline V lookup: CDR1 DFQATT, CDR2 SNEGSKA (reference sequence). The CDR3 protein is CSASRKETQYF. CDR3 coding DNA: TGCAGTGCTAGCAGGAAAGAGACCCAGTACTTC.

This clone was recorded a few times. The CDR3 reads CASTPTGQHQPQHF. CDR3 nucleotide sequence: TGTGCCAGCACCCCCACGGGACAGCATCAGCCCCAGCATTTT. The rearrangement uses TRBV6-5 and TRBJ1-5; 7 positions agree with TRBD1. Germline values: CDR1 MNHEY, CDR2 SVGAGI. Germline trimming cut 7 bases from V and 5 bases from J; bases unmatched to any gene: 8. This CDR3 has 14 amino acids.

This sequence joins TRBV6-6 and TRBJ2-3, with D hard to call. The germline V gene has CDR1 MNHNY and CDR2 SVGAGI (reference sequence). V was pared by 4 bases and J by 2 bases, with 4 bases between. This CDR3 is 12 amino acids long. The CDR3 reads CASSFNTDTQYF. As DNA, the CDR3 is TGTGCCAGCAGTTTCAACACAGATACGCAGTATTTT.

This clone has just a few counts. The sample contains more than one DNA sequence encoding this CDR3. V and J are TRBV18 and TRBJ2-7; 9 bases align to TRBD2. The CDR3 spans 14 residues. Germline-derived CDR1 and CDR2 are KGHSH and LQKENI. V was clipped by 3 bases and J by 1 base; unmatched bases: 1. The CDR3 reads CASSPTSGSYEQYF. DNA for the CDR3: TGTGCCAGCTCACCGACTAGCGGTTCCTACGAGCAGTACTTC.

This clone occurred a few times. The chain combines TRBV7-9 with TRBJ1-1; 8 bases map to TRBD1. Trimming cost V 5 bases and J 4 bases; bases outside gene matches: 12. This CDR3 has 16 residues. CDR1 is SEHNR and CDR2 is FQNEAQ in the germline V gene (reference sequence). CDR3 DNA sequence: TGTGCCAGCAGCGTCGGAAACCACAGGGGGGCCACTGAAGCTTTCTTT. Translation: CASSVGNHRGATEAFF.

The chain combines TRBV25-1 with TRBJ2-1; D unclear. Per the germline V gene, CDR1 is MGHDK and CDR2 is SYGVNS. V was pared by 3 bases and J by 1 base, with 7 bases between. The length of the CDR3 is 14 residues. CDR3 DNA sequence: TGTGCCAGCAGTGACAGGCCATCCTACAATGAGCAGTTCTTC. Its protein is CASSDRPSYNEQFF.

The chain joins TRBV11-2 to TRBJ2-1, with 14 bases matching TRBD2. Unmatched junction bases numbered 8, after V lost 6 bases and J lost 7 bases. The CDR3 spans 16 residues. Germline V gives CDR1 SGHAT, CDR2 FQNNGV. The CDR3 bases are TGTGCCAGCAGGGCCCTACGGACTAGCGGGAGGAATGAGCAGTTCTTC. Translation: CASRALRTSGRNEQFF.

The J gene is TRBJ2-7, the V gene TRBV7-2, with D possibly TRBD1 on 6 matching bases. Deletions cut 5 bases from V and 4 bases from J, with 15 bases between. CDR3 length: 14 amino acids. The V gene's germline CDR1 is SGHTA and CDR2 FQGNSA. The CDR3 sequence is CASSPGRTVYEQYF. The CDR3 nucleotides are TGTGCCAGCAGCCCGGGGCGGACAGTATACGAGCAGTACTTC. The full variable domain, completed using reference TRBV7-2 and TRBJ2-7, is GAGVSQSPSNKVTEKGKDVELRCDPISGHTALYWYRQSLGQGLEFLIYFQGNSAPDKSGLPSDRFSAERTGGSVSTLTIQRTQQEDSAVYLCASSPGRTVYEQYFGPGTRLTVT.

This clone was recorded only once. The rearrangement joins TRBV14 to TRBJ2-3; TRBD1 is a possible D gene (6 bases). CDR3 length: 14 amino acids. Trimming pared 1 base from V and 8 bases from J, leaving 13 bases between. CDR1 and CDR2 (germline): SGHDN, FVKESK. The CDR3 loop reads CASSQGSGAGTQYF. DNA of the CDR3: TGTGCCAGCAGCCAAGGTTCAGGGGCTGGTACGCAGTATTTT.

This clone showed up just a few times. This chain joins TRBV29-1 and TRBJ2-5; 8 nucleotides match TRBD1. Trimming cost V 1 base and J 4 bases; bases outside gene matches: 2. Germline CDR1 is SQVTM and CDR2 is ANQGSEA. This CDR3 comprises 13 residues. CDR3 sequence reads: CSVEGDRTETQYF. The CDR3 nucleotides are TGCAGCGTTGAAGGGGACAGGACAGAGACCCAGTACTTC.

This rearrangement joins TRBV29-1 to TRBJ2-7, with D possibly TRBD2 on 6 matching bases. V lost 4 bases to trimming and J lost 6 bases, with 16 bases between them. This CDR3 spans 13 amino acids. Germline CDR1 reads SQVTM; CDR2 reads ANQGSEA. This chain's CDR3 is CSVAGTLLGEQYF. The DNA of the CDR3 is TGCAGCGTTGCCGGGACTCTATTAGGCGAGCAGTACTTC.

This clone has just a few counts. The genes are TRBV6-5 and TRBJ2-2; no clear D. CDR3 length: 14 amino acids. CDR1 and CDR2 (germline): MNHEY, SVGAGI. V lost 10 bases, J lost 1 base, and 13 bases lay in between. The CDR3 DNA is TGTGCCACAAAAAGCCCGGGGAACACCGGGGAGCTGTTTTTT. It yields the protein CATKSPGNTGELFF.